This T cell receptor beta chain was captured in a study of OX40 agonist ivuxolimab in advanced cancers. Regarding the study in general: Ivuxolimab, which targeted the costimulatory receptor OX40 (CD134), was an agonistic, fully human IgG2 monoclonal antibody. Intravenous ivuxolimab was administered to patients every 2 weeks at six dose levels: 0.01, 0.1, 0.3, 1.5, 3 and 10 mg/kg. Of the 50 to 55 dose-escalation patients, hepatocellular carcinoma was present in around 19, melanoma in around 15, renal cell carcinoma in 9 and head and neck cancer in 9. The dose-escalation cohort was roughly 87% male with a mean age of approximately 59 years, ranging from 23 to 79. Prior anti-PD-1, anti-PD-L1 or anti-CTLA-4 therapy was permitted, and checkpoint inhibitors had been received by more than 35% of dose-escalation patients. Three dose-escalation patients achieved partial responses, one with hepatocellular carcinoma and two with cutaneous melanoma. The point of sequencing TCRbeta in the periphery was to test whether ivuxolimab changed TCR sequence diversity and drove clonal T-cell expansion. The paper covers the monotherapy dose-escalation part of the phase I ivuxolimab trial, which included N ≈ 57 patients. General study outcomes and caveats: In the 0.1-3.0 mg/kg groups, partial responders were among the patients with the lowest normalized peripheral clonal expansion, particularly in CD8+ T cells. The antigen specificity of the clonally expanded peripheral T cells was not determined. After ivuxolimab, CD8+ T cells had more expanded clones than CD4+ T cells on average. At doses of 0.1 to 3.0 mg/kg, clonal expansion of both CD4+ and CD8+ blood T cells was observed from baseline to week 6. Low levels of normalized T-cell clonal expansion were also shown by some nonresponding patients.

Genomic DNA was extracted from sorted cells for sequencing of the TCRbeta CDR3 region. The immunoSEQ Assay was used for sequencing of TCRbeta CDR3 regions. What TCRdb holds here is the immuneACCESS table cut down to in-frame rearrangements. Part of the clones is not present; checked against another copy, under half of the missing clones reflect an unresolved V gene, and the others are unexplained. The table for this sample lists more than 45,000 clones; 84% of them were counted only once. 4.6% of the sample rests with the top ten. Taken from cysteine to phenylalanine, the CDR3 has 15 residues. Kept here is only the CDR3 DNA, which spans 45 bases and is read in frame from base 1. V and J are trimmed by 9 bases and 4 bases, and the gene matches miss 11 bases of the junction. CDR1 and CDR2 are drawn from the germline V gene: SNHLY, FYNNEI. The trial excluded patients who had a history of autoimmune disease or were on systemic immunosuppression. Peripheral blood for TCR sequencing was drawn from every dose cohort at baseline, at cycle 4 day 1 and at cycle 7 day 1. Samples came from an open-label, multicenter, first-in-human phase I dose-escalation trial of ivuxolimab. Adults with locally advanced or metastatic melanoma, renal cell carcinoma, hepatocellular carcinoma or head and neck squamous cell carcinoma were enrolled in the trial. Before TCR sequencing, CD4+ and CD8+ T cells were separately sorted from peripheral blood.

As regards this clone: The specificity of this receptor is unknown. No qualities accompany the bases; no much larger clone lies one base away.

This receptor was taken from an adult with an advanced solid tumor such as melanoma, head and neck, liver or kidney cancer. The chain couples TRBV2 to TRBJ2-5; TRBD2 matches 10 bases in the middle. Here the sequenced sample was CD4+ or CD8+ T cells sorted from blood, taken in a trial of the OX40 agonist ivuxolimab. The sequenced DNA: TGTGCCAGTCAGGGGACTAGCGTGGGAGGAGAGACCCAGTACTTC. Its coded protein is CASQGTSVGGETQYF.